These 26 T cell receptor beta chains were sequenced from one sample in a study of shared clonotypes between healthy human individuals. The table came from immunoSEQ multiplex PCR; TCRdb's copy has only in-frame clones and leaves some out. The sample records about 1 million clones, around 76% being singletons. The specimen sequenced was memory CD4+ T cells sorted from blood. Subset here: CD45RA-negative fraction. These receptors all stem from a man in his late teens or twenties in good health.

As to this clone: The same CDR3 is also encoded by other DNA sequences in this sample. The chain uses TRBV9 and TRBJ1-2; a weak D match, TRBD1 (5 bases). Trimming removed 1 base from V and 8 bases from J, with 21 bases in between. CDR3 length: 16 amino acids. The germline CDR1 and CDR2 sequences are SGDLS and YYNGEE. The CDR3 reads CASSVTGDLNLSGYTF. Here the CDR3 DNA reads TGTGCCAGCAGCGTAACCGGGGACCTCAACCTAAGCGGCTACACCTTC.

V and J are TRBV18 and TRBJ2-2; D may be TRBD2 (5 bases). The CDR3 covers 15 residues. Trimming removed 4 bases at V and 2 bases at J, with 11 bases between. Germline V gives CDR1 KGHSH, CDR2 LQKENI. Here the CDR3 reads CASSLSESNTGELFF. In DNA form, the CDR3 reads TGTGCCAGCTCACTTAGCGAGAGCAACACCGGGGAGCTGTTTTTT. Variable domain in full (rest from reference TRBV18 and TRBJ2-2): NAGVMQNPRHLVRRRGQEARLRCSPMKGHSHVYWYRQLPEEGLKFMVYLQKENIIDESGMPKERFSAEFPKEGPSILRIQQVVRGDSAAYFCASSLSESNTGELFFGEGSRLTVL.

V and J are TRBV7-2 and TRBJ2-2; 10 nucleotides match TRBD1. This CDR3 comprises 16 residues. V gave up 4 bases and J gave up 5 bases; unmatched junction bases: 7. Germline CDR1 and CDR2: SGHTA and FQGNSA. DNA of the CDR3: TGTGCCAGCAGCTCGACCGGGACAGGGGTTACCGGGGAGCTGTTTTTT. It codes for CASSSTGTGVTGELFF.

This clone has only a few counts. The chain joins TRBV19 to TRBJ2-3; D is ambiguous. The CDR3 runs to 14 residues. The ends were cut back, 3 bases at V and 4 bases at J, with 11 bases in the middle. Germline-derived CDR1 and CDR2 are LNHDA and SQIVND (reference sequence). The CDR3: CASSMPSLSDTQYF. As DNA, the CDR3 is TGTGCCAGTAGTATGCCGAGTTTGTCAGATACGCAGTATTTT.

This chain uses TRBV18 with TRBJ1-1, with D maybe TRBD1 (5 bases). The CDR3 spans 16 residues. Germline V gene data show CDR1 as KGHSH and CDR2 as LQKENI. Trimming removed 2 bases from V and 0 bases from J, with 13 bases in between. The CDR3 coding sequence is TGTGCCAGCTCACCAAGTCTGCAGGGTCTGAACACTGAAGCTTTCTTT. Translated, it gives CASSPSLQGLNTEAFF.

DNA for the CDR3: TGTGCCAGTAGCCGACAGCAGAACACTGAAGCTTTCTTT. It specifies CASSRQQNTEAFF. The chain combines TRBV19 with TRBJ1-1, with TRBD1 as a possible D gene (5 bases). Germline V gene data show CDR1 as LNHDA and CDR2 as SQIVND (reference sequence). V was shortened by 6 bases and J by 1 base, with 9 bases between the two germline ends. The CDR3 contains 13 residues.

The V gene is TRBV9, the J gene TRBJ2-1; 7 bases agree with TRBD2. The CDR3 length is 15 residues. Germline CDR1 is SGDLS and CDR2 is YYNGEE. V dropped 4 bases and J dropped 0; count of bases not matched to a gene: 4. DNA of the CDR3: TGTGCCAGCAGCCCAGGCGGGAGCTCCTACAATGAGCAGTTCTTC. This encodes CASSPGGSSYNEQFF.

The chain has TRBV28 and TRBJ1-1; perhaps TRBD1 as D (5 bases). Per the germline V gene, CDR1 is MDHEN and CDR2 is SYDVKM. CDR3 size: 13 residues. Trimming pared 6 bases from V and 3 bases from J, leaving 11 bases between. DNA of the CDR3: TGTGCCAGCAGCTGGAAAGGGGACACTGAAGCTTTCTTT. It translates to CASSWKGDTEAFF.

Points on this clone: The same CDR3 can be traced to other DNA sequences in this sample. The chain uses TRBV5-1 and TRBJ2-1; possible D gene TRBD2, 6 bases. V was shortened by 0 bases and J by 1 base, with 11 bases between the two germline ends. Germline V gene sequence: CDR1 SGHRS, CDR2 YFSETQ. The CDR3 runs 16 residues. The CDR3 region has the DNA TGCGCCAGCAGCTTGGTAGCCGGGGGTTCCTACAATGAGCAGTTCTTC. Amino acids: CASSLVAGGSYNEQFF. The entire variable domain, with the rest obtained from reference TRBV5-1 and TRBJ2-1, is as follows: KAGVTQTPRYLIKTRGQQVTLSCSPISGHRSVSWYQQTPGQGLQFLFEYFSETQRNKGNFPGRFSGRQFSNSRSEMNVSTLELGDSALYLCASSLVAGGSYNEQFFGPGTRLTVL.

The CDR3 spells CASREEKGYGYTF. The CDR3 DNA follows: TGTGCCAGCAGGGAGGAGAAAGGCTATGGCTACACCTTC. The V call is TRBV6-5, the J call TRBJ1-2; D is undetermined. This CDR3 spans 13 amino acids. Germline CDR1 and CDR2: MNHEY and SVGAGI. Trimming pared 6 bases from V and 4 bases from J, leaving 12 bases between.

This chain joins TRBV10-2 and TRBJ2-2; D unclear. There are 14 residues in the CDR3. Germline CDR1 and CDR2: WSHSY and SAAADI. Trimming left V 7 bases short and J 4 bases short, with 13 bases between. This CDR3 reads CASNDGVATGELFF. The CDR3 DNA sequence: TGCGCCAGCAACGATGGAGTGGCCACCGGGGAGCTGTTTTTT.

This clone was observed a single time. The V call is TRBV5-4, the J call TRBJ2-3, with D maybe TRBD1 (7 bases). In germline, CDR1 is SGHNT, CDR2 YYREEE (reference sequence). The CDR3 covers 15 residues. V lost 5 bases, J lost 2 bases, and 15 bases lay in between. CDR3 nucleotide sequence: TGTGCCAGCAGACCCGACAGGGAGGTCACAGATACGCAGTATTTT. Protein sequence: CASRPDREVTDTQYF.

The chain employs TRBV6-6 and TRBJ2-1, with TRBD2 identical over 12 bases. CDR3 length equals 15 residues. Germline V gene data show CDR1 as MNHNY and CDR2 as SVGAGI (reference sequence). The trim removed 6 bases at V and 6 bases at J, leaving 6 bases unmatched. The CDR3 DNA reads as TGTGCCAGCAGGCTCCAACTAGCGGGAGGCAATGAGCAGTTCTTC. Protein product: CASRLQLAGGNEQFF.

The V gene is TRBV30, the J gene TRBJ1-1; 7 bases match TRBD1. Per the germline V gene, CDR1 is GTSNPN and CDR2 is SVGIG (reference sequence). Trimming took 3 bases from V and 4 from J; bases not matched to a gene: 8. The CDR3 runs to 14 residues. CDR3 sequence: CAWRRDRVGTEAFF. The CDR3, as DNA: TGTGCCTGGAGACGCGACAGGGTGGGCACTGAAGCTTTCTTT.

The chain is built from TRBV6-6 and TRBJ2-6; D uncertain. This CDR3 has 14 amino acids. V was pared by 5 bases and J by 1 base, with 6 bases between. In germline, CDR1 is MNHNY, CDR2 SVGAGI (reference sequence). The CDR3 DNA reads TGTGCCAGCAGTCCAAGTTCTGGGGCCAACGTCCTGACTTTC. It yields the protein CASSPSSGANVLTF.

The gene calls are TRBV9 and TRBJ2-6; maybe TRBD1 (6 bases). The germline V and J ends were trimmed by 3 bases and 0 bases, with 10 bases remaining between them. CDR3 size: 16 residues. The germline CDR1 and CDR2 sequences are SGDLS and YYNGEE. The CDR3 region is CASSEQGYSGANVLTF. CDR3 DNA: TGTGCCAGCAGCGAACAGGGTTACTCTGGGGCCAACGTCCTGACTTTC.

In regard to this clone: A far larger clone differs by one base, so this is likely a read error. The identical CDR3 is also encoded by other nucleotide sequences in the sample. V and J are TRBV6-1 and TRBJ1-1; TRBD1 aligns across 7 bases. The ends lost 6 bases at V and 1 base at J; junction bases unmatched: 8. The germline V gene encodes CDR1 MNHNS and CDR2 SASEGT. The CDR3 has 15 amino acids. CDR3 in DNA: TGTGCCAGCAGGCTCGAGCAGGGGGAGAACACTGAAGCTTTCTTT. Protein: CASRLEQGENTEAFF.

The rearrangement uses TRBV2 and TRBJ2-1; either TRBD1 or TRBD2 may fit D (5 bases each). V lost 3 bases and J lost 3, with 12 bases in between. The CDR3 totals 15 residues. Germline V gives CDR1 SNHLY, CDR2 FYNNEI. CDR3 region: CASSDWGNRYNEQFF. The CDR3 coding sequence is TGTGCCAGCAGTGACTGGGGGAACCGCTACAATGAGCAGTTCTTC.

The genes are TRBV11-2 and TRBJ2-3; D perhaps matches TRBD1 (5 bases). Germline CDR1 reads SGHAT; CDR2 reads FQNNGV. Trimming took off 2 bases at V and 0 bases at J, with 9 bases between the two ends. The CDR3 extends over 15 amino acids. CDR3 residues: CASSLTGTSTDTQYF. As DNA, the CDR3 is TGTGCCAGCAGCTTAACAGGAACTAGCACAGATACGCAGTATTTT.

This clone has a single count. The V call is TRBV6-5, the J call TRBJ1-1, with a possible D match to TRBD1 (5 bases). The V gene's germline CDR1 is MNHEY and CDR2 SVGAGI. The V end was cut by 4 bases, the J end by 0 bases, with 9 bases between. The CDR3 spans 14 residues. In DNA form, the CDR3 reads TGTGCCAGCAGTTTCAGGGATATGAACACTGAAGCTTTCTTT. This gives the protein CASSFRDMNTEAFF.

Concerning this clone itself: Other DNA sequences in this sample translate to the same CDR3. The chain is built from TRBV7-9 and TRBJ2-7; D remains ambiguous. V was clipped by 0 bases and J by 1 base, with 10 bases between them. Germline V gene lookup returns CDR1 SEHNR and CDR2 FQNEAQ (reference sequence). The CDR3 extends over 15 amino acids. The CDR3 loop reads CASSLARSSSYEQYF. The DNA of the CDR3 is TGTGCCAGCAGCTTAGCGAGGTCCAGTTCCTACGAGCAGTACTTC.

Notes on this clone: A read error may produce the germline difference seen at one junction end. This chain joins TRBV7-7 and TRBJ2-6, with a possible D match to TRBD2 (6 bases). The CDR3 is made up of 17 amino acids. CDR1 is SSHAT, CDR2 FNYEAQ, per germline (reference sequence). Written as DNA, the CDR3 is TGTGCTAGCAGCTTAGACGGGGGTGCCCCTGGGGCCAACGTCCTGACTTTC. Its translation is CASSLDGGAPGANVLTF. Combining the CDR3 with reference TRBV7-7 and TRBJ2-6 gives the whole variable domain GAGVSQSPRYKVTKRGQDVTLRCDPISSHATLYWYQQALGQGPEFLTYFNYEAQPDKSGLPSDRFSAERPEGSISTLTIQRTEQRDSAMYRCASSLDGGAPGANVLTFGAGSRLTVL.

The chain joins TRBV6-6 to TRBJ2-2; 11 nucleotides align to TRBD2. Germline V gene sequence: CDR1 MNHNY, CDR2 SVGAGI (reference sequence). The CDR3 has 16 amino acids. The V segment lost 4 bases and the J segment 4 bases; nucleotides outside the gene matches: 5. CDR3 sequence: CASSLLAGATTGELFF. The CDR3 region has the DNA TGTGCCAGCAGTTTACTAGCGGGGGCGACCACCGGGGAGCTGTTTTTT.

The chain employs TRBV5-6 and TRBJ2-5; no clear D. The V end was cut by 0 bases, the J end by 2 bases, with 5 bases between. Per germline, CDR1 SGHDT and CDR2 YYEEEE. The length of the CDR3 is 13 residues. CDR3 protein: CASSLVRQETQYF. The CDR3 DNA reads TGTGCCAGCAGCTTGGTCCGGCAAGAGACCCAGTACTTC.

Concerning this clone: An end of the junction does not agree with germline; a read error may underlie this. The chain has TRBV15 and TRBJ1-6; D gene ambiguous. The CDR3 is made up of 13 amino acids. Looked up from germline, CDR1 is LNHNV and CDR2 is YYDKDF (reference sequence). CDR3 nucleotides: TGTGCCACCCGCAGAGGGTTCGATTCACCCCTCCACTTT. Its translation: CATRRGFDSPLHF. Filled out from reference TRBV15 and TRBJ1-6, the complete variable domain reads DAMVIQNPRYQVTQFGKPVTLSCSQTLNHNVMYWYQQKSSQAPKLLFHYYDKDFNNEADTPDNFQSRRPNTSFCFLDIRSPGLGDTAMYLCATRRGFDSPLHFGNGTRLTVT.

The chain joins TRBV27 to TRBJ2-1; 15 bases are shared with TRBD2. V lost 5 bases and J lost 0; bases outside the gene matches: 11. From germline, CDR1 is MNHEY and CDR2 SMNVEV (reference sequence). This CDR3 is built from 20 residues. The CDR3 nucleotides read TGTGCCAGCAGTCTCCGGACTAGCGGGAGGGGTTTGAGCTCCTACAATGAGCAGTTCTTC. As protein: CASSLRTSGRGLSSYNEQFF.